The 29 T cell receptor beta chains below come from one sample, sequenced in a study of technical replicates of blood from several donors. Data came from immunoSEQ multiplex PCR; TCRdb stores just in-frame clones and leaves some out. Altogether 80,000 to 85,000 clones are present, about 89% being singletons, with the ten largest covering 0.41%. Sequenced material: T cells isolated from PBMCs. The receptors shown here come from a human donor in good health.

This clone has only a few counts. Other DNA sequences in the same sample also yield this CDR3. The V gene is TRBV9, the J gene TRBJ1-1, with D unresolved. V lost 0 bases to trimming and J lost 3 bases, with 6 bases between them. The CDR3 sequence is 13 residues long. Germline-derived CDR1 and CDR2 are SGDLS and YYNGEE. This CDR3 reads CASSVAGYTEAFF. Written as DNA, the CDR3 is TGTGCCAGCAGCGTAGCCGGTTACACTGAAGCTTTCTTT.

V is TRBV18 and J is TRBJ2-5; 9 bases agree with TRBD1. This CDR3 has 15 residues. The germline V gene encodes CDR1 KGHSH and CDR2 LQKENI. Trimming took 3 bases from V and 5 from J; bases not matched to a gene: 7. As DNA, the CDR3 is TGTGCCAGCTCACCCGTCGGGACAGGGATTGAGACCCAGTACTTC. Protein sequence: CASSPVGTGIETQYF.

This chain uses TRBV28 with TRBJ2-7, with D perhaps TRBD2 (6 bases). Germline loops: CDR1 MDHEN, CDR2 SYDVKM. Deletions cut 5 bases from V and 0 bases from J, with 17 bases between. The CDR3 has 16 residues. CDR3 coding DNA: TGTGCCAGCAGTACTCCCCGACTAGTCACCTCCTACGAGCAGTACTTC. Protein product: CASSTPRLVTSYEQYF.

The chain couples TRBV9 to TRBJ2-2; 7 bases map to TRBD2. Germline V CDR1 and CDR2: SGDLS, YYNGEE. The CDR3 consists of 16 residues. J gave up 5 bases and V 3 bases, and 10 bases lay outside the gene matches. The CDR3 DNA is TGTGCCAGCAGCGCCGTGGGGGGGATCGCAACCGGGGAGCTGTTTTTT. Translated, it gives CASSAVGGIATGELFF.

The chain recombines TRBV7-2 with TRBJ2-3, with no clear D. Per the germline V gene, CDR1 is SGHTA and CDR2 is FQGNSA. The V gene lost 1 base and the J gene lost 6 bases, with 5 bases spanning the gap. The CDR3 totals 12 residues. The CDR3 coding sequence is TGTGCCAGCAGCTTAGATCTGGATACGCAGTATTTT. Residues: CASSLDLDTQYF.

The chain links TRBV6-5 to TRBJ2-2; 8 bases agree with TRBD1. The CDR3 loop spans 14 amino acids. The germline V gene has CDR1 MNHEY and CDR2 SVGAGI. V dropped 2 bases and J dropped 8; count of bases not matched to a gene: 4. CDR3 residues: CASSYLDRAGELFF. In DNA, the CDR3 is TGTGCCAGCAGTTACCTGGACAGGGCTGGGGAGCTGTTTTTT.

The CDR3 DNA is TGTGCCAGTAGTATTTCCCAGCTAGGTGAGCAGTTCTTC. Its translation is CASSISQLGEQFF. This rearrangement joins TRBV19 to TRBJ2-1, with D hard to call. Trimming pared 3 bases from V and 9 bases from J, leaving 12 bases between. Germline-derived CDR1 and CDR2 are LNHDA and SQIVND (reference sequence). The CDR3 totals 13 residues.

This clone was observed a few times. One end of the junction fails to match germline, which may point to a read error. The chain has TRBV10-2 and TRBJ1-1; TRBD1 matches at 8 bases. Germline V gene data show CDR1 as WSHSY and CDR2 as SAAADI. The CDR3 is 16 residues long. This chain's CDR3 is CASSERTGNRNAEAFF. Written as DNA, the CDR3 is TGCGCCAGCAGTGAACGGACAGGGAATCGGAACGCTGAAGCTTTCTTT.

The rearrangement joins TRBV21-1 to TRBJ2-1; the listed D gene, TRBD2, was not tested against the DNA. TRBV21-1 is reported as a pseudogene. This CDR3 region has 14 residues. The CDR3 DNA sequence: TGTGCCAGCAGCAAACGGGGGATTTACAATGAGCAGTTCTTC. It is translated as CASSKRGIYNEQFF.

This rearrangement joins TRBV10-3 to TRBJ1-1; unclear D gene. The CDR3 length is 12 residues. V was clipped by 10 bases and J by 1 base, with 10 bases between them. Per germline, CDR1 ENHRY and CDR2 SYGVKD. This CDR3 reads CATRGGNTEAFF. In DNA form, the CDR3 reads TGTGCCACCCGGGGAGGGAACACTGAAGCTTTCTTT.

The CDR3 coding sequence is TGTGCCAGCAGCGTAGATTCTCGACTACCCCACTCCTACAATGAGCAGTTCTTC. Its translation is CASSVDSRLPHSYNEQFF. This rearrangement joins TRBV9 to TRBJ2-1, with D possibly TRBD2 on 5 matching bases. Per germline, CDR1 SGDLS and CDR2 YYNGEE. This CDR3 has 18 amino acids. Deletions cut 0 bases from V and 0 bases from J, with 16 bases between.

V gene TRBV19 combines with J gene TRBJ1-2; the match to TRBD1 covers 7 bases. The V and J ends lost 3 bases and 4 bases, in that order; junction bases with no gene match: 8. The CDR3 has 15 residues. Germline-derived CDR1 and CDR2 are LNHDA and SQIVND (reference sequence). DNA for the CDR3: TGTGCCAGTAGTATTACAGGGGAAGGAAGCTATGGCTACACCTTC. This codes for CASSITGEGSYGYTF.

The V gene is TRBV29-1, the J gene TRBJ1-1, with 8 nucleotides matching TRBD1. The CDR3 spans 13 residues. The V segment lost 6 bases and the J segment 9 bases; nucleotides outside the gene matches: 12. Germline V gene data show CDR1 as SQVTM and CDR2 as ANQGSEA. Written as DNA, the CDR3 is TGCAGCGTCGCCCACTTGACAGGGGACAAAGCTTTCTTT. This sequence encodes CSVAHLTGDKAFF. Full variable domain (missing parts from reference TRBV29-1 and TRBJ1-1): SAVISQKPSRDICQRGTSLTIQCQVDSQVTMMFWYRQQPGQSLTLIATANQGSEATYESGFVIDKFPISRPNLTFSTLTVSNMSPEDSSIYLCSVAHLTGDKAFFGQGTRLTVV.

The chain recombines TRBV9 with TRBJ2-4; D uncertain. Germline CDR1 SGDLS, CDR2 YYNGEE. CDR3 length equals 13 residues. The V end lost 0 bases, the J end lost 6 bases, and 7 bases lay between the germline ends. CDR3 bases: TGTGCCAGCAGCGTAGGAGGAGTAAACATTCAGTACTTC. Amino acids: CASSVGGVNIQYF.

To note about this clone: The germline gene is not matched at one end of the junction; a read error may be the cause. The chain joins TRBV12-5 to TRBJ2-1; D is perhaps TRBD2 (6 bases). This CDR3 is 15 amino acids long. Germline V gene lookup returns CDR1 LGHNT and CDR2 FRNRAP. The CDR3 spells CASGLPRGSHNEQFF. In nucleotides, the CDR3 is TGTGCTAGTGGTTTGCCGCGGGGCTCCCACAATGAGCAGTTCTTC.

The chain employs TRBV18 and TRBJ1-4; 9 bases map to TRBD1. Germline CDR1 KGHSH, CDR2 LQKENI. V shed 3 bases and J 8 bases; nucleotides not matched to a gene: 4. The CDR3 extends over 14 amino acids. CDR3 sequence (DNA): TGTGCCAGCTCACCTATGGGACAGGGAGAAAAACTGTTTTTT. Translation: CASSPMGQGEKLFF.

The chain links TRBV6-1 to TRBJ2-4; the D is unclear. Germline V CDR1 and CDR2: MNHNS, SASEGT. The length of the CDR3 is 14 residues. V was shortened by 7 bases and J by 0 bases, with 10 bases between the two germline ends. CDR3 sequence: CASIGRLAKNIQYF. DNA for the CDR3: TGTGCCAGCATAGGAAGACTAGCCAAAAACATTCAGTACTTC.

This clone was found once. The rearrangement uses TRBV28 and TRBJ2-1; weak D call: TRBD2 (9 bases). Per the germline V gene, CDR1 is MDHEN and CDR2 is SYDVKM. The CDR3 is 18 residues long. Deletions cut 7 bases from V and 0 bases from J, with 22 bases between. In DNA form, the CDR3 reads TGTGCCAGCATAAGACAGGGGCCTAGCGGGGACTCCTACAATGAGCAGTTCTTC. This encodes CASIRQGPSGDSYNEQFF.

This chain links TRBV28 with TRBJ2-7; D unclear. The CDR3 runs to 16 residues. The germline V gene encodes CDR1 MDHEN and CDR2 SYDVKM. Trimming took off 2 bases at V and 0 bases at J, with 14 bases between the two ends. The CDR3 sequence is CASSLIAGWSSYEQYF. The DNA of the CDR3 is TGTGCCAGCAGTTTAATCGCTGGGTGGAGCTCCTACGAGCAGTACTTC.

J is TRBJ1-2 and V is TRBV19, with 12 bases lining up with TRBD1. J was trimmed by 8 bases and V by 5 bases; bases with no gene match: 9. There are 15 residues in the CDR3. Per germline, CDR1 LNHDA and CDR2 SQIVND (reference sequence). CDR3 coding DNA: TGTGCCAGTAGTTCCAAGGGACAGGGGGCGAAGGGCTACACCTTC. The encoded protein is CASSSKGQGAKGYTF.

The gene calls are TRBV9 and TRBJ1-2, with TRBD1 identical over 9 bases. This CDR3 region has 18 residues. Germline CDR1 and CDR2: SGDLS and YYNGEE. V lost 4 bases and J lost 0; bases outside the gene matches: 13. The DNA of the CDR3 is TGTGCCAGCAGCACCCGACAGGGGGTTTTGGGAGCTAACTATGGCTACACCTTC. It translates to CASSTRQGVLGANYGYTF.

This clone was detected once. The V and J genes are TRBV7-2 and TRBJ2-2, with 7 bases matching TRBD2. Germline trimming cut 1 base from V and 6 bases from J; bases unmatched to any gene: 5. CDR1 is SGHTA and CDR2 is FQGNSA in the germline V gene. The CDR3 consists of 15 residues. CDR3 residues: CASSLGLGRAGELFF. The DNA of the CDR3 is TGTGCCAGCAGCTTAGGGTTAGGGAGGGCCGGGGAGCTGTTTTTT.

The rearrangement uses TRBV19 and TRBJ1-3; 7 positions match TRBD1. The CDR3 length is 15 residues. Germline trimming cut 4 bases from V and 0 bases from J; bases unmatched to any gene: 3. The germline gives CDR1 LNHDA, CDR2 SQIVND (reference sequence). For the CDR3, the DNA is TGTGCCAGTAGTACTGACAGGGCCTCTGGAAACACCATATATTTT. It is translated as CASSTDRASGNTIYF.

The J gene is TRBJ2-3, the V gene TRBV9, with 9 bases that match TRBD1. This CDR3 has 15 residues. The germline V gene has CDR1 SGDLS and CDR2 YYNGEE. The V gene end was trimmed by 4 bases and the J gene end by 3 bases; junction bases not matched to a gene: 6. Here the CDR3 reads CASSQPDRGTDTQYF. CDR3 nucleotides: TGTGCCAGCAGCCAACCTGACAGGGGGACAGATACGCAGTATTTT.

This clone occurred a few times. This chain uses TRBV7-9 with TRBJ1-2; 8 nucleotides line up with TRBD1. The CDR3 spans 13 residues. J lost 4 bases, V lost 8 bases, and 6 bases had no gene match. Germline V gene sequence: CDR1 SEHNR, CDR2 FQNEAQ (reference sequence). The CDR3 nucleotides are TGTGCCAGCGCACGACAGGGGATCTATGGCTACACCTTC. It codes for CASARQGIYGYTF.

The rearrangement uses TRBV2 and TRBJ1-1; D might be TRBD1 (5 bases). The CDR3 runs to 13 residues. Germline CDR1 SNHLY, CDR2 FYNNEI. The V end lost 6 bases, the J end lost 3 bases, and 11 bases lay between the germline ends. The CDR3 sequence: CASRGRRDTEAFF. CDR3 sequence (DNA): TGTGCCAGCAGGGGACGGAGGGACACTGAAGCTTTCTTT.

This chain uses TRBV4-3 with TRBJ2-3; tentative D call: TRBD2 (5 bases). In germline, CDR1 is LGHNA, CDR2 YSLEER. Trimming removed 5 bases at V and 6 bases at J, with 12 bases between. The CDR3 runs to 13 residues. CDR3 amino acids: CASSFGLGDTQYF. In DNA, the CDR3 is TGCGCCAGCAGCTTCGGACTTGGTGATACGCAGTATTTT.

The CDR3 region has the DNA TGTGCCAGCAGCTGGACTAGTCTTGGGACCCAGTACTTC. As protein: CASSWTSLGTQYF. The V and J genes are TRBV14 and TRBJ2-5; TRBD2 agrees at 7 bases. The CDR3 is made up of 13 amino acids. Per the germline V gene, CDR1 is SGHDN and CDR2 is FVKESK. Trimming at V came to 5 bases and at J to 7 bases, leaving 7 bases not matched to a gene.

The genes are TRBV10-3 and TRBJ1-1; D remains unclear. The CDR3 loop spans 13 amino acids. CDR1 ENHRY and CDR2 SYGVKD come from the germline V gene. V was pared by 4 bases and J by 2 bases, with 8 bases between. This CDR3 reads CAISGPQNTEAFF. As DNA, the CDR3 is TGTGCCATCAGTGGCCCACAAAACACTGAAGCTTTCTTT.